Listed below are T cell receptor beta chains from one sample, sequenced in a study of beta chain features in type 1 diabetes. Assay used: immunoSEQ multiplex PCR; TCRdb lists only in-frame clones, some missing. The sample has roughly 150,000 clones; about 63% are singletons. Material: naive CD4+ T cells from blood. These receptors all come from a man aged 30 to 45 with type 1 diabetes. CDR3s include the opening cysteine and the closing phenylalanine or tryptophan. Each record gives: CDR3 protein, CDR3 DNA, CDR3 length, J gene, clone size, V gene, D gene. A D gene is named only where the DNA matches it firmly. Clone size is shown for a subset of rows, as once, few, many or a class of expanded clone.

CSAILRDQQYF TGCAGCGCCATTCTAAGGGACCAGCAGTACTTC 11 TRBJ2-7 - TRBV29-1 -
CASSGGTETAGISTDTQYF TGTGCCAGCAGCGGGGGGACCGAAACGGCTGGGATAAGCACAGATACGCAGTATTTT 19 TRBJ2-3 - TRBV9 -
CASSLEPNQPQHF TGTGCCAGCAGCTTAGAGCCGAATCAGCCCCAGCATTTT 13 TRBJ1-5 - TRBV7-9 -
CATSREQQFFNEQFF TGTGCCACCAGCAGAGAGCAACAGTTTTTCAATGAGCAGTTCTTC 15 TRBJ2-1 - TRBV15 -
CASSSGIAGSTDTQYF TGTGCCAGCAGTTCCGGAATAGCGGGGAGCACAGATACGCAGTATTTT 16 TRBJ2-3 - TRBV28 TRBD2
CASSNHQGGELFF TGTGCCAGCAGCAATCACCAAGGCGGGGAGCTGTTTTTT 13 TRBJ2-2 - TRBV7-2 -
CASSPWDRTNTGELFF TGTGCCAGCAGCCCCTGGGACAGGACTAACACCGGGGAGCTGTTTTTT 16 TRBJ2-2 - TRBV9 TRBD1
CASSLVPNPNEQFF TGTGCCAGCAGCTTGGTCCCCAATCCCAATGAGCAGTTCTTC 14 TRBJ2-1 once TRBV7-8 -
CASSPLFRADTQYF TGTGCCAGCAGCCCACTCTTCCGAGCAGATACGCAGTATTTT 14 TRBJ2-3 - TRBV7-7 -
CSVTPGAGNTIYF TGCAGCGTGACCCCGGGTGCTGGAAACACCATATATTTT 13 TRBJ1-3 - TRBV29-1 -
CAISESRGVNEQFF TGTGCCATCAGTGAATCCAGGGGGGTCAATGAGCAGTTCTTC 14 TRBJ2-1 - TRBV10-3 -
CASSQSQGGKTQYF TGCGCCAGCAGCCAATCCCAGGGTGGGAAGACCCAGTACTTC 14 TRBJ2-5 - TRBV4-3 -
CASSFSFASSPDTQYF TGCGCCAGCAGCTTTTCTTTCGCAAGTTCCCCAGATACGCAGTATTTT 16 TRBJ2-3 - TRBV5-1 -
CASKGGQGRPPLHF TGTGCCAGCAAGGGTGGGCAGGGTCGGCCACCCCTCCACTTT 14 TRBJ1-6 - TRBV6-5 -
CASSESTVQETQYF TGTGCCAGCAGTGAATCCACCGTCCAAGAGACCCAGTACTTC 14 TRBJ2-5 - TRBV25-1 -
CATSRGPLLAKNIQYF TGTGCCACCAGCAGAGGACCGTTATTAGCCAAAAACATTCAGTACTTC 16 TRBJ2-4 once TRBV15 -
CASGHNEQFF TGTGCCAGCGGCCACAATGAGCAGTTCTTC 10 TRBJ2-1 - TRBV7-2 -
CASSQTRQPYGYTF TGCGCCAGCAGCCAAACCAGACAGCCGTATGGCTACACCTTC 14 TRBJ1-2 - TRBV4-3 -
CAWSVLVVTGGTGELFF TGTGCCTGGAGTGTACTTGTAGTGACAGGTGGGACCGGGGAGCTGTTTTTT 17 TRBJ2-2 - TRBV30 -
CSGGGTMSTDTQYF TGCAGCGGGGGTGGCACCATGAGCACAGATACGCAGTATTTT 14 TRBJ2-3 few TRBV29-1 -
CASSLAYGTGSNEQYF TGTGCCAGCAGCTTAGCATACGGGACAGGGTCGAACGAGCAGTACTTC 16 TRBJ2-7 - TRBV7-2 TRBD1
CASSPWGGFANEQFF TGTGCCAGCAGTCCCTGGGGAGGCTTTGCCAATGAGCAGTTCTTC 15 TRBJ2-1 few TRBV28 -
CASGLVAGQNYGYTF TGTGCTAGTGGTTTGGTAGCTGGGCAGAACTATGGCTACACCTTC 15 TRBJ1-2 - TRBV12-5 -
CATSRDGTVAKNIQYF TGTGCCACCAGCAGAGATGGGACAGTAGCCAAAAACATTCAGTACTTC 16 TRBJ2-4 few TRBV15 TRBD1
CASSEQGSSYNEQFF TGTGCCAGCAGTGAACAGGGAAGCTCCTACAATGAGCAGTTCTTC 15 TRBJ2-1 - TRBV2 -
CASSTGLAEETQYF TGTGCCAGCAGCACCGGACTAGCGGAAGAGACCCAGTACTTC 14 TRBJ2-5 - TRBV9 TRBD2
CASRINTGVGFF TGTGCCAGCAGGATCAATACAGGGGTGGGGTTCTTC 12 TRBJ2-1 - TRBV28 TRBD1
CGTGVNSPLHF TGCGGGACAGGGGTTAATTCACCCCTCCACTTT 11 TRBJ1-6 few TRBV20-1 TRBD1
CASSWSLDRFVLGTEAFF TGTGCCAGCAGCTGGTCCCTTGACAGGTTCGTCCTGGGGACTGAAGCTTTCTTT 18 TRBJ1-1 - TRBV13 -
CASSQDFRGYLHF TGCGCCAGCAGCCAAGATTTCCGAGGTTACCTCCACTTT 13 TRBJ1-6 - TRBV4-1 -
CASSDSSYNSPLHF TGTGCCAGCAGTGACAGCTCCTATAATTCACCCCTCCACTTT 14 TRBJ1-6 few TRBV25-1 -
CASSPSMGGGDTQYF TGTGCCAGCAGCCCCTCCATGGGGGGCGGGGATACGCAGTATTTT 15 TRBJ2-3 few TRBV7-9 -
CASSPYRVGNEQFF TGTGCCAGCAGCCCGTACAGGGTCGGCAATGAGCAGTTCTTC 14 TRBJ2-1 - TRBV7-2 -
CASSFAEAYEQYF TGTGCCAGCAGCTTCGCCGAGGCCTACGAGCAGTACTTC 13 TRBJ2-7 - TRBV7-2 -
CAWSRRQGNIETQYF TGTGCCTGGAGTAGGAGACAGGGGAATATAGAGACCCAGTACTTC 15 TRBJ2-5 - TRBV30 TRBD1
CAWSVQQDTQYF TGTGCCTGGAGTGTCCAACAAGATACGCAGTATTTT 12 TRBJ2-3 - TRBV30 -
CASGLVHDTQYF TGTGCTAGTGGTTTGGTACACGATACGCAGTATTTT 12 TRBJ2-3 - TRBV12-5 -
CASSPRGRETQYF TGTGCCAGCAGTCCCCGGGGTCGGGAGACCCAGTACTTC 13 TRBJ2-5 once TRBV7-9 -
CASSFPKGGTETQYF TGTGCCAGCAGCTTCCCGAAGGGGGGCACCGAGACCCAGTACTTC 15 TRBJ2-5 - TRBV7-9 -
CAWNSGDRDEKLFF TGTGCCTGGAATTCCGGGGACAGGGATGAAAAACTGTTTTTT 14 TRBJ1-4 once TRBV30 TRBD1
CAWSQEEAFF TGTGCCTGGAGTCAGGAAGAAGCTTTCTTT 10 TRBJ1-1 - TRBV30 -
CASSYGTANTGELFF TGCGCCAGCAGCTATGGGACAGCGAACACCGGGGAGCTGTTTTTT 15 TRBJ2-2 - TRBV5-1 TRBD1
CSVPPGQGSAKNIQYF TGCAGCGTTCCACCGGGACAGGGGTCAGCCAAAAACATTCAGTACTTC 16 TRBJ2-4 - TRBV29-1 TRBD1
CASSVLQSSTDTQYF TGTGCCAGCAGTGTCTTGCAAAGTAGCACAGATACGCAGTATTTT 15 TRBJ2-3 few TRBV6-1 -
CASSFHSTGSTDTQYF TGTGCCAGCAGCTTCCACTCGACTGGTAGCACAGATACGCAGTATTTT 16 TRBJ2-3 - TRBV9 -
CASSLMVLGRGYEQYF TGTGCCAGCAGTTTAATGGTGTTGGGCAGGGGCTACGAGCAGTACTTC 16 TRBJ2-7 - TRBV27 -
CSVVEQDSNQPQHF TGCAGCGTTGTTGAACAAGATAGCAATCAGCCCCAGCATTTT 14 TRBJ1-5 - TRBV29-1 -
CASSYQLAGMETQYF TGTGCCAGCAGTTACCAGCTAGCGGGGATGGAGACCCAGTACTTC 15 TRBJ2-5 - TRBV6-5 TRBD2
CSARTSGGDRTDTQYF TGCAGCGCCAGGACTAGCGGGGGGGACCGCACAGATACGCAGTATTTT 16 TRBJ2-3 few TRBV29-1 TRBD2
CASSFGEGNYGYTF TGTGCCAGCAGCTTTGGAGAAGGGAACTATGGCTACACCTTC 14 TRBJ1-2 - TRBV7-2 -
CASSPRSGAYEQYF TGTGCCAGCAGCCCACGGTCGGGGGCCTACGAGCAGTACTTC 14 TRBJ2-7 - TRBV7-9 -
CAWSVLTVSSYNEQFF TGTGCCTGGAGTGTACTTACGGTGAGCTCCTACAATGAGCAGTTCTTC 16 TRBJ2-1 few TRBV30 -
CSASYEQYF TGCAGTGCCTCCTACGAGCAGTACTTC 9 TRBJ2-7 - TRBV20-1 -